This T cell receptor (beta chain) derives from a study of shared clonotypes between healthy human individuals. Study-wide results and limits: Sampling covered blood only; tissue repertoires likely differ. Naive CD4 clonotypes were shared across a handful of donors at roughly 5.5%. What rarefaction showed was incomplete sorted-subset sequencing despite large depth.

The germline V gene has CDR1 SGHAT and CDR2 FQNNGV. V was pared by 5 bases and J by 4 bases, with 8 bases of the junction left unmatched. CDR3 length: 15 amino acids. Original methodology: Quality scores were absent from the junction-only immunoSEQ sequences, so filtering differed. Profiled with immunoSEQ multiplex PCR; TCRdb holds only in-frame clones, not every one. V, J and clone size are those of that table, while D and trimming were read from the DNA. The data contain about 1 million clones, approximately 68% of them singletons. As to this clone: Its target is unknown.

The specimen sequenced was memory CD4+ T cells sorted from blood. Specified subset: CD45RA-negative fraction. This chain links TRBV11-2 with TRBJ2-7; 10 bases are a match to TRBD2. The sequence was obtained from a young man in good health. The CDR3 DNA follows: TGTGCCAGCAGCCCACTAGCGGGATCGGAGTACGAGCAGTACTTC. Its protein is CASSPLAGSEYEQYF.